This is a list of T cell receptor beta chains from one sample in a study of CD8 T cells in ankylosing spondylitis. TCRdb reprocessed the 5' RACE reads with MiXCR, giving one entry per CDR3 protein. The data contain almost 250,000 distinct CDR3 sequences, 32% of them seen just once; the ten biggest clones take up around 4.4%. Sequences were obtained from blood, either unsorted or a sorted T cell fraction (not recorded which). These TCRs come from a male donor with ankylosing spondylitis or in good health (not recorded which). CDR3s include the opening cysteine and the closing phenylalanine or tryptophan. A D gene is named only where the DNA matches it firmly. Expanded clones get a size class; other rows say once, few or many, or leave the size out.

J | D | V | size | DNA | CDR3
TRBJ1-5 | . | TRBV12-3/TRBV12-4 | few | TGTGCCAGCAGTTTACCAGGATCTGGCAATCAGCCCCAGCATTTT | CASSLPGSGNQPQHF
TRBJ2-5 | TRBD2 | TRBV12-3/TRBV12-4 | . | TGTGCCAGCAGCCCTCGACTAGCAGCTTACCAAGAGACCCAGTACTTC | CASSPRLAAYQETQYF
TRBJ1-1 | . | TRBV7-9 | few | TGTGCCAGCAGCTTATACTCCGGTGGAGTAGTCACTGAAGCTTTCTTT | CASSLYSGGVVTEAFF
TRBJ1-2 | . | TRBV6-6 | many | TGTGCCAGCAGTTACTCATTCGGCTATGGCTACACCTTC | CASSYSFGYGYTF
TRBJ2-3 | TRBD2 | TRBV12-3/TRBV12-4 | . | TGTGCCAGCTCCGGACCGGGACTAGCTTCAGATACGCAGTATTTT | CASSGPGLASDTQYF
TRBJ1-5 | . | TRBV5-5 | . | TGTGCCAGCAGCTCATACATCAATCAGCCCCAGCATTTT | CASSSYINQPQHF
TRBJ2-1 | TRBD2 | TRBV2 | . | TGTGCCAGCAGGGGACTAGCGGTACACAATGAGCAGTTCTTC | CASRGLAVHNEQFF
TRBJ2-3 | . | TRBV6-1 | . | TGTGCCAGCAGTGAAGCCGGCCGGTTGAGGCAGTATTTT | CASSEAGRLRQYF
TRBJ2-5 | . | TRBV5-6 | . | TGTGCCAGCAGCATGAAAGGGGGTCTGGAGACCCAGTACTTC | CASSMKGGLETQYF
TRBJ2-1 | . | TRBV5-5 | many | TGTGCCAGCAGCTTGGGCAGCTCCTACAATGAGCAGTTCTTC | CASSLGSSYNEQFF
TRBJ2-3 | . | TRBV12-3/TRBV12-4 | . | TGTGCGCTAGACAGTCCAATTCAAGATACGCAGTATTTT | CALDSPIQDTQYF
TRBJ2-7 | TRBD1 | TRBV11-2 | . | TGTGCCAGCAGCTTGTGGGCAGGGGGTACTTCCTACGAGCAGTACTTC | CASSLWAGGTSYEQYF
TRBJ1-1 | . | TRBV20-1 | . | TGCAGTGCTAGATTAGCTGGTCGGACTGAAGCTTTCTTT | CSARLAGRTEAFF
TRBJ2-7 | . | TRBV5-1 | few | TGCGCCAGCAGCTTTGAGACAAGCTCCTACGAGCAGTACTTC | CASSFETSSYEQYF
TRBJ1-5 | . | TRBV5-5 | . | TGTGCCAGCAGCTTGTTCGGTAGCAATCAGCCCCAGCATTTT | CASSLFGSNQPQHF
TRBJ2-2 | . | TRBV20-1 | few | TGCAGTGCTAGGAGGGTGAACACCGGGGAGCTGTTTTTT | CSARRVNTGELFF
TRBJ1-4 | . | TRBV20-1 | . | TGCAGTGCTAGAGATGAGGGGGGGCAGAGAGAAAAACTGTTTTTT | CSARDEGGQREKLFF
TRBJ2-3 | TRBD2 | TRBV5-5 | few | TGTGCCAGCAGCTTGGGGATAGCGGGGTACACAGATACGCAGTATTTT | CASSLGIAGYTDTQYF
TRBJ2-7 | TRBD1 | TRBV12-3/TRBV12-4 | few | TGTGCCAGCAGCACCGGGACAGGGATAGGGTACTTC | CASSTGTGIGYF
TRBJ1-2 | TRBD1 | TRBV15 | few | TGTGCCACCAGCAGAGAGGACAGGGACGGCTACACCTTC | CATSREDRDGYTF
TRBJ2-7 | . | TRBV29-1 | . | TGCAGCGTTCGGACAGATTCCTACGGGCAGTACTTC | CSVRTDSYGQYF
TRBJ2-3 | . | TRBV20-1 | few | TGCAGTGCTAAAGGGGACCCAGATACGCAGTATTTT | CSAKGDPDTQYF
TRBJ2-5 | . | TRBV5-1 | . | TGCGCCAGCAGCTTGCTTAGCGGAGAAGAGACCCAGTACTTC | CASSLLSGEETQYF